Listed below are T cell receptor beta chains from one sample, sequenced in a study of blood T cell repertoires in COVID-19. Profiling relied on immunoSEQ multiplex PCR, and the TCRdb table lists in-frame clones only, not all of them. The table records 88,000 or so clones, approximately 80% of them present only once. Sequencing was performed on peripheral blood. Every receptor here comes from a man older than 75 with acute or convalescent COVID-19. The conserved cysteine and the conserved F or W are not part of the CDR3 here.

V gene	CDR3 length	CDR3 protein
TRBV27	13	ASSPWTAMNTEAF
TRBV5-8	13	ASTWLGGDFYEQY
TRBV11-1	11	ASSLGRINEQF
TRBV10-2	15	ASSEDFPPGGVEKLF
TRBV12-3/TRBV12-4	11	ASSSSGKETQY
TRBV5-1	12	ASSLLTANTEAF
TRBV4-1	13	ASSIRHPTNEKLF
TRBV5-1	15	ASSLAGQGAPHYGYT
TRBV11-2	14	ASSLSGGFSTDTQY
TRBV9	13	ASSVSGGAGDTQY
TRBV5-1	12	ASSFGGAKVGYT
TRBV5-6	16	ASTRTGSGSSSNQPQH
TRBV19	12	ASSTGQGWTEAF
TRBV6-5	11	ASRPDRGGEAF
TRBV15	14	ATSRASWTGLDEQY
TRBV7-8	15	ASSPAGTSGVAGELF
TRBV3-1/TRBV3-2	13	ASSQDLLPHQPQH
TRBV4-1	15	ASSQEGWTGGGQPQH
TRBV11-2	13	ASSLGLAVTGELF
TRBV19	13	ASSAHQGADYGYT
TRBV30	13	AWSGGTGYYTEAF
TRBV11-2	12	ASSRDSPETEQY
TRBV6-1	14	ASSEAGPPGGYGYT
TRBV9	12	ASSVSGMGTEAF
TRBV28	14	ASSLPGGGYNSPLH
TRBV11-2	12	ASSLGHMNEKLF
TRBV30	12	AWSKWPETNIQY